These T cell receptor beta chains were read from a single sample in a study of blood T cell repertoires in COVID-19. The protocol was immunoSEQ multiplex PCR, while the TCRdb copy is restricted to in-frame clones and leaves out a portion. The data contain approximately 100,000 clones, less than 85% of them singletons. Source material: peripheral blood. These receptors came from a man aged 70-80 years with active or convalescent COVID-19. Each CDR3 is given with its conserved first and last residue. D genes are given only for firm matches. Expanded clones are given a class, and other clones once, few, many or no size at all.

J | size | V | D | length | DNA | CDR3
TRBJ2-7 | NA | TRBV6-5 | NA | 13 | TGTGCCAGCAGCTCCAACTTCCACTACGAGCAGTACTTC | CASSSNFHYEQYF
TRBJ1-4 | once | TRBV7-8 | NA | 15 | TGTGCCAGCAGCTTAGGGGCACAGGGCTTTGAAAAACTGTTTTTT | CASSLGAQGFEKLFF
TRBJ1-3 | NA | TRBV18 | NA | 15 | TGTGCCAGCTCATCAAACAGGGACTCTGGAAACACCATATATTTT | CASSSNRDSGNTIYF
TRBJ2-5 | few | TRBV11-2 | TRBD2 | 14 | TGTGCCAGCAGCCCACTAGCGGGGAAAGAGACCCAGTACTTC | CASSPLAGKETQYF
TRBJ2-7 | NA | TRBV14 | NA | 14 | TGTGCCAGCAGCCCACAGGGGAGGTCCTACGAGCAGTACTTC | CASSPQGRSYEQYF
TRBJ1-1 | few | TRBV9 | NA | 14 | TGTGCCAGCAGCGTCGACAGCTTAGGGTCTGAAGCTTTCTTT | CASSVDSLGSEAFF
TRBJ2-7 | NA | TRBV5-5 | NA | 14 | TGTGCCAGCAGCTCAGGGGTGCTCTCCTACGAGCAGTACTTC | CASSSGVLSYEQYF
TRBJ1-6 | NA | TRBV30 | NA | 15 | TGTGCCTGGAGCCTACGGGGGGCGGAGAATTCACCCCTCCACTTT | CAWSLRGAENSPLHF
TRBJ2-5 | NA | TRBV23-1 | NA | 14 | TGCGCCAGCAAGGCTACGCGGCACCAAGAGACCCAGTACTTC | CASKATRHQETQYF
TRBJ2-1 | NA | TRBV20-1 | TRBD2 | 14 | TGCAGTGCTAGTCTGGGGACTAGGGAAGATGAGCAGTTCTTC | CSASLGTREDEQFF
TRBJ2-5 | NA | TRBV5-6 | TRBD2 | 14 | TGTGCCAGCAGCTTAGCGGGGAACCAAGAGACCCAGTACTTC | CASSLAGNQETQYF
TRBJ2-1 | once | TRBV6-4 | TRBD2 | 15 | TGTGCCAGCAGTGAACTAGCGGGGGGGCACAATGAGCAGTTCTTC | CASSELAGGHNEQFF
TRBJ1-2 | NA | TRBV7-8 | NA | 12 | TGTGCCAGCAGCCCCGGTAACTATGGCTACACCTTC | CASSPGNYGYTF
TRBJ2-7 | NA | TRBV19 | TRBD1 | 14 | TGTGCCAGTAGCCTGGGACAGGGGGTGAGAGAGCAGTACTTC | CASSLGQGVREQYF
TRBJ1-2 | NA | TRBV13 | TRBD1 | 15 | TGTGCCAGCAGCTTAGGGCAGGGGGTAATCTATGGCTACACCTTC | CASSLGQGVIYGYTF